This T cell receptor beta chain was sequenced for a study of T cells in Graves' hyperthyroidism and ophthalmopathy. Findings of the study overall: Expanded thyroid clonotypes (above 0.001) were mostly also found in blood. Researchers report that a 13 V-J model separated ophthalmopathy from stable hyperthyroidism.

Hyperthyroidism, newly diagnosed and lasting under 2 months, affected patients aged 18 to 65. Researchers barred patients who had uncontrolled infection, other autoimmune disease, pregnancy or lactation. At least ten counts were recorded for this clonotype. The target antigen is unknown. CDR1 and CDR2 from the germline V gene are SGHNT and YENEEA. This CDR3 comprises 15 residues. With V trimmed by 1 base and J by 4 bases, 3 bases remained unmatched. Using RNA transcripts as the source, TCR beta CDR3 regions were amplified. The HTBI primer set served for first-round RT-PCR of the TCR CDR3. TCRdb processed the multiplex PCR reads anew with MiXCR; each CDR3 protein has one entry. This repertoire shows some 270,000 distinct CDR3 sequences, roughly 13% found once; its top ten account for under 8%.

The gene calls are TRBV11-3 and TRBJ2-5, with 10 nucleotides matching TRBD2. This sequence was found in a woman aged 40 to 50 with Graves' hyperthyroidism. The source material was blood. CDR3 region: CASSLGVAGGETQYF. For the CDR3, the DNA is TGTGCCAGCAGCTTAGGCGTAGCGGGAGGAGAGACCCAGTACTTC.